The present T cell receptor beta chain was sequenced within a study of T cell repertoires in cytomegalovirus infection. Across the whole study: Public signatures in TCR beta pointed to CMV infection and matching HLA type.

TCRdb redid the calling of the reads with MiXCR, one entry per CDR3 protein. There are roughly 310,000 distinct CDR3 sequences in the sample; roughly 15% occur only once, and around 12% lies in the top ten. The CDR3 is 16 amino acids. Germline V lookup: CDR1 PRHDT, CDR2 FYEKMQ (reference sequence). Germline trimming cut 2 bases from V and 5 bases from J; bases unmatched to any gene: 9. The study's findings and limits: Clonotype analysis showed dominance of the ex vivo response by HLA-C-restricted CMV-specific TCR beta clonotypes.

In this sample, this clonotype turned up many times. Its matching antigen is unknown. V usage is TRBV13 and J usage is TRBJ2-7; 10 nucleotides align to TRBD1. Material for sequencing was PBMCs. The TCR originated in a human donor in good health (CMV status not recorded). Some clones in this sample may be carry-over from other donors' samples. The CDR3 DNA follows: TGTGCCAGCAGCTTAAGGACAGGGGGAATTGTCGACGAGCAGTACTTC. It encodes CASSLRTGGIVDEQYF. Supplemented by reference TRBV13 and TRBJ2-7, the full variable domain reads AAGVIQSPRHLIKEKRETATLKCYPIPRHDTVYWYQQGPGQDPQFLISFYEKMQSDKGSIPDRFSAQQFSDYHSELNMSSLELGDSALYFCASSLRTGGIVDEQYFGPGTRLTVT.